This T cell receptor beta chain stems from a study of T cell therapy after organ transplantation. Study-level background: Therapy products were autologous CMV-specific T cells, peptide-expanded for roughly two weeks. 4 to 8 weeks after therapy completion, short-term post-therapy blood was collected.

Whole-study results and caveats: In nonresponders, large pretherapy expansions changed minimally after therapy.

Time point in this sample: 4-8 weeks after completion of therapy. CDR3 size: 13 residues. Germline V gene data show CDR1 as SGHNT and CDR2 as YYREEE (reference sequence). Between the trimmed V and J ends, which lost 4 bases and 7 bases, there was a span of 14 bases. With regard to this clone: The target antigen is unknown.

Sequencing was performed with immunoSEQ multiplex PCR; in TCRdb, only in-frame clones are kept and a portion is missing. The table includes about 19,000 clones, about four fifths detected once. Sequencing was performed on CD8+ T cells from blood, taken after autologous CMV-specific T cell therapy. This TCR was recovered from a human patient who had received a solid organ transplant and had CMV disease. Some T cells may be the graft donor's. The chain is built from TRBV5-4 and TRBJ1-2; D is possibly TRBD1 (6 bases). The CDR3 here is CASSQTGMSGYTF. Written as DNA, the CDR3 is TGTGCCAGCAGCCAGACAGGTATGAGTGGCTACACCTTC.